This T cell receptor (beta chain) was identified during a study of T-cell reconstitution after alpha-beta-depleted transplantation in children. During its preparation, the TCRbeta library received unique molecular identifiers. TCRdb re-analysed the PCR reads in MiXCR, keeping a single row per CDR3 protein. The table lists some 600,000 distinct CDR3 sequences, roughly 15% of them singletons. The CDR3 contains 16 residues. V lost 0 bases and J lost 5; bases outside the gene matches: 6. In germline, CDR1 is DFQATT, CDR2 SNEGSKA (reference sequence). The rearrangement joins TRBV20-1 to TRBJ2-2; the match to TRBD2 covers 10 bases. This specimen consisted of PBMCs from the stem cell graft donor, obtained from the stem cell graft. The sequence came from a human donor who donated a stem cell graft to a child with acute myeloid leukemia. The DNA for the CDR3 is TGCAGTGCTAGAGAGGCTAGCGGGGGAGATACCGGGGAGCTGTTTTTT. It yields the protein CSAREASGGDTGELFF.